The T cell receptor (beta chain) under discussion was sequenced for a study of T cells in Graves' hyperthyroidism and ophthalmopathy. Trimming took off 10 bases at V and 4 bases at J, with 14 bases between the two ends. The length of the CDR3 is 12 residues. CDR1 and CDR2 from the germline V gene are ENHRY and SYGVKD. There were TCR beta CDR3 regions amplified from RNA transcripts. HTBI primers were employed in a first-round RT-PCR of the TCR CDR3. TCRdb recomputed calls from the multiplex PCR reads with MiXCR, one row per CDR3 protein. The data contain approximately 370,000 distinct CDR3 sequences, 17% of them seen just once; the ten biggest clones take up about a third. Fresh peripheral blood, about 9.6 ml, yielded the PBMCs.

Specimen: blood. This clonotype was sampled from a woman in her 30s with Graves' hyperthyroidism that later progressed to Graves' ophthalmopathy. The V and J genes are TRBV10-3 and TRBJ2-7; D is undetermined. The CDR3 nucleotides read TGTGCCACCCACAGTAATTCTTACGAGCAGTACTTC. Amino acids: CATHSNSYEQYF.